This entry is about one TCR beta chain. The antigen is not known. The data originate from a study of T cell repertoires in cytomegalovirus infection. Study-level background: CMV epitopes, recently identified HLA-C-restricted and well-studied HLA-B-restricted, were used. Public signatures in TCR beta pointed to CMV infection and matching HLA type.

CDR1 and CDR2 from the germline V gene are MGHRA and YSYEKL. The CDR3 is 14 amino acids. With 1 base removed from V and 4 bases from J, the gap between germline ends came to 8 bases. Points from the study as a whole: Individuals carrying CMV plus the relevant HLA were identified by cumulative frequency of public TCR beta families. Clonotype analysis showed dominance of the ex vivo response by HLA-C-restricted CMV-specific TCR beta clonotypes.

MiXCR, applied by TCRdb to the reads, yields one record per CDR3 protein. The table lists about 350,000 distinct CDR3 sequences, 34% of them singletons. The chain uses TRBV4-1 and TRBJ1-5; D unresolved. The TCR originated in a human donor in good health (CMV status not recorded). Some clones in this sample may be carry-over from other donors' samples. Sequences were derived from cultured PBMCs, sampled from culture after CMV antigen stimulation. CDR3 in amino acids: CASSQVSPNQPQHF. CDR3 bases: TGCGCCAGCAGCCAAGTTTCCCCTAATCAGCCCCAGCATTTT.